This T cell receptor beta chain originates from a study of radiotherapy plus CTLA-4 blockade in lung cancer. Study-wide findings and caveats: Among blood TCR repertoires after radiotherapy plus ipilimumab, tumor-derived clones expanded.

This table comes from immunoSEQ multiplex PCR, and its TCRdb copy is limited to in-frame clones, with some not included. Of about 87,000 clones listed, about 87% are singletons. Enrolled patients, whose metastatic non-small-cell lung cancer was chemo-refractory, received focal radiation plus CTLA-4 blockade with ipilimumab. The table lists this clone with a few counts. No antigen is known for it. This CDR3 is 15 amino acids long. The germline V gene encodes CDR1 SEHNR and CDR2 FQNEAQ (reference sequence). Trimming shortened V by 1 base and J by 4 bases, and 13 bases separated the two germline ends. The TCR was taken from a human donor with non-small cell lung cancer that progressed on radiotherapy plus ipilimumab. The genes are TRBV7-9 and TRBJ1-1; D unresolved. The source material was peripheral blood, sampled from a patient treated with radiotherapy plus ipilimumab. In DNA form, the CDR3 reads TGTGCCAGCAGCTTAGGAGTTGAGGGAAGCACTGAAGCTTTCTTT. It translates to CASSLGVEGSTEAFF.